The clone carrying this T cell receptor beta chain was recorded a few times. What it binds is not known. This CDR3 spans 17 amino acids. Germline lookup yields CDR1 SGHVS and CDR2 FNYEAQ. Trimming at V came to 5 bases and at J to 5 bases, leaving 15 bases not matched to a gene. This entry comes from a study of T cell repertoires in cytomegalovirus infection. Regarding the study as a whole: What dominated the ex vivo response were HLA-C-restricted CMV-specific TCR beta clonotypes.

TCRdb re-analysed the reads in MiXCR, keeping a single row per CDR3 protein. Of 380,000 or so distinct CDR3 sequences listed, roughly 36% are singletons. This specimen consisted of cultured PBMCs, obtained from culture after CMV antigen stimulation. The chain couples TRBV7-6 to TRBJ2-1, with 7 bases that match TRBD1. The clonotype was recovered from a human donor in good health (CMV status not recorded). Some clones in this sample may be carry-over from other donors' samples. CDR3 sequence reads: CASSPFKTGRYNNEQFF. The CDR3, as DNA: TGTGCCAGCAGCCCATTCAAGACAGGGCGGTATAACAATGAGCAGTTCTTC.